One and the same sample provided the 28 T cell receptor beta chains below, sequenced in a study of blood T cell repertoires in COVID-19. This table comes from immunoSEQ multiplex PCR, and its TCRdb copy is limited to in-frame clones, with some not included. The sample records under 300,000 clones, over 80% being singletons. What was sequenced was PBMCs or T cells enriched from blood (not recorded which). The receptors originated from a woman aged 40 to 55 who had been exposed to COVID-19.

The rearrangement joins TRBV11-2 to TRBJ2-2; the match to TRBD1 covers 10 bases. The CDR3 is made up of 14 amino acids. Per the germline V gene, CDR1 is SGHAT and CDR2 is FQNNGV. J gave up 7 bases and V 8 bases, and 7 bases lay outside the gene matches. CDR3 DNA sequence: TGTGCCAGCGGCAGACAGGGGGCGATCGGGGAGCTGTTTTTT. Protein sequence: CASGRQGAIGELFF.

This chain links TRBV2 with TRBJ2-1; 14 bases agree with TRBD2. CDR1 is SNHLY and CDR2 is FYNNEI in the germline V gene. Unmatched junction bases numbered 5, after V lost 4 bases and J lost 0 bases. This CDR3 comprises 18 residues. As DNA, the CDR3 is TGTGCCAGCAGTGTGGGACTAGCGGGAGATGGCTCCTACAATGAGCAGTTCTTC. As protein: CASSVGLAGDGSYNEQFF.

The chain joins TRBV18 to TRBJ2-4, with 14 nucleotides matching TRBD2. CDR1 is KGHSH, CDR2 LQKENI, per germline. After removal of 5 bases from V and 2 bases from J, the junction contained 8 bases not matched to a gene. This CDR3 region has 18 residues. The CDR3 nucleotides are TGTGCCAGCTCATTAACCGGGACTAGCGGGGGTTCCAAAAACATTCAGTACTTC. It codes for CASSLTGTSGGSKNIQYF.

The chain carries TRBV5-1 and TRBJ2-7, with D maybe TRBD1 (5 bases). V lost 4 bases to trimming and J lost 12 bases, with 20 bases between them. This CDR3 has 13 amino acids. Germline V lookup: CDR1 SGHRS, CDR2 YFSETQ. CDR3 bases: TGCGCCAGCAGCCCCACAACAGGTTTAGATCCGTACTTC. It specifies CASSPTTGLDPYF.

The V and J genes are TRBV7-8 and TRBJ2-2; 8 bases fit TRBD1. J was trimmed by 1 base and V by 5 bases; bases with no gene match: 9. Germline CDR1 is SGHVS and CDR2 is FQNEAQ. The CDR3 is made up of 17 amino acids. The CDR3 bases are TGTGCCAGCAGCCCCTCAGGGGGCGGCCTGAACACCGGGGAGCTGTTTTTT. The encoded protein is CASSPSGGGLNTGELFF.

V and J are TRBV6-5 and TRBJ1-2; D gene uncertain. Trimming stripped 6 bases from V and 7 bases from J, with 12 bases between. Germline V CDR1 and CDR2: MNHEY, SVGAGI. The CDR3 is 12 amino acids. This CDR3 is CASRQLAAGYTF. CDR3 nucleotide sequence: TGTGCCAGCAGACAACTCGCGGCTGGCTACACCTTC.

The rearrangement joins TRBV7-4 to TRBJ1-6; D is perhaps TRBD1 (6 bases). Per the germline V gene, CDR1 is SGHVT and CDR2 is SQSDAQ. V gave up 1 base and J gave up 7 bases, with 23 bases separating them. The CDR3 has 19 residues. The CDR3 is CASSLVRGGEIYCNSPLHF. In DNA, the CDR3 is TGTGCCAGCAGCTTAGTTAGGGGGGGCGAGATTTATTGCAATTCACCCCTCCACTTT.

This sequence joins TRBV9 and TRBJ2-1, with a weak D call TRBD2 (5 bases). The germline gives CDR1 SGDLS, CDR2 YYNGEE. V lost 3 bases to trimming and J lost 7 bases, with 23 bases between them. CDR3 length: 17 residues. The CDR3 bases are TGTGCCAGCAGCGCTGGGCAAGAGGGATACTTACCAAATGAGCAGTTCTTC. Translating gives CASSAGQEGYLPNEQFF.

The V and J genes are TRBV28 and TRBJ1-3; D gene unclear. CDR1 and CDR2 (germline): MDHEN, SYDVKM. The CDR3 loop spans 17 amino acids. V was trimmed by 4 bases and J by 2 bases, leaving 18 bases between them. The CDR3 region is CASSSRSKPLAGNTIYF. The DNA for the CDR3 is TGTGCCAGCAGTTCGCGATCTAAGCCACTAGCTGGAAACACCATATATTTT.

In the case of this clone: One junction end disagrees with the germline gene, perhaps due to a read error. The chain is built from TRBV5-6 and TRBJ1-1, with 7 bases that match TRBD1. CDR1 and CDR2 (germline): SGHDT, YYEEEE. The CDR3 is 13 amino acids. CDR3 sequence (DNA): TGTGCCAGCAGCGCCACTGGGACAGAAGAAGTTTTCTTT. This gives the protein CASSATGTEEVFF.

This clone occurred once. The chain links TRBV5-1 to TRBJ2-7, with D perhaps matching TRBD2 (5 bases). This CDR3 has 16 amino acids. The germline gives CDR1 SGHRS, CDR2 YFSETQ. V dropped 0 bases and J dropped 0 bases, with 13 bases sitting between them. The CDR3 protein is CASSLGAGSASYEQYF. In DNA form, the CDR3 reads TGCGCCAGCAGCTTGGGCGCGGGTTCGGCCTCCTACGAGCAGTACTTC.

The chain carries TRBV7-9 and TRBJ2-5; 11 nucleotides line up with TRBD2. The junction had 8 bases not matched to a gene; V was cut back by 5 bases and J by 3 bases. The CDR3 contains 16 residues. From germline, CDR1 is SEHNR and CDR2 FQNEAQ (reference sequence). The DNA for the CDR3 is TGTGCCAGCAGCAAGACTAGCGGGGATTTGGAAGAGACCCAGTACTTC. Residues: CASSKTSGDLEETQYF. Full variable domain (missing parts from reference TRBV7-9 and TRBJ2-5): DTGVSQNPRHKITKRGQNVTFRCDPISEHNRLYWYRQTLGQGPEFLTYFQNEAQLEKSRLLSDRFSAERPKGSFSTLEIQRTEQGDSAMYLCASSKTSGDLEETQYFGPGTRLLVL.

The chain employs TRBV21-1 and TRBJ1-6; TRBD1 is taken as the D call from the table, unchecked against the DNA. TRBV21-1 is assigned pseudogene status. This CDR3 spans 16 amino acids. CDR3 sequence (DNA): TGTGCCAGCAGCAACCCCCAGGACAGTCATAATTCACCCCTCCACTTT. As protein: CASSNPQDSHNSPLHF.

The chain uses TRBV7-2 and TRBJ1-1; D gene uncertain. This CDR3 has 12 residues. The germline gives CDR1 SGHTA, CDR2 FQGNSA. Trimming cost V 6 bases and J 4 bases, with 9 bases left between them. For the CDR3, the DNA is TGTGCCAGCAGGTTCACTTCCACTGAAGCTTTCTTT. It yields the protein CASRFTSTEAFF.

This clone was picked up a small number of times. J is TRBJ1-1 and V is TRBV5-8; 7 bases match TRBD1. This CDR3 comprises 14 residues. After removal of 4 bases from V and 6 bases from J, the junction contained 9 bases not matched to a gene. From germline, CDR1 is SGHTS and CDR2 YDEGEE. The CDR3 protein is CASSVETGHPEAFF. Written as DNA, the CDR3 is TGTGCCAGCAGCGTGGAGACAGGGCATCCTGAAGCTTTCTTT.

CDR3 loop: CASRLKHEAFF. The DNA for the CDR3 is TGTGCCAGCAGGCTTAAGCATGAAGCTTTCTTT. V gene TRBV7-8 combines with J gene TRBJ1-1, with D unclear. V lost 6 bases and J 7 bases, leaving 9 bases between the germline ends. In germline, CDR1 is SGHVS, CDR2 FQNEAQ. CDR3 length equals 11 residues.

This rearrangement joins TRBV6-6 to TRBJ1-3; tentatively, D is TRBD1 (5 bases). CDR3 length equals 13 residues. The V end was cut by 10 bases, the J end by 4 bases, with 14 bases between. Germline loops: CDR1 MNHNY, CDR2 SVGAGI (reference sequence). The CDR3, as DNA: TGTGCCACCAGGGTTACGGGGGGAAACACCATATATTTT. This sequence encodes CATRVTGGNTIYF.

CDR3 bases: TGTGCCTGGAGTGGTACTAGCGGGGGGCACGAGCAGTACTTC. Its translation: CAWSGTSGGHEQYF. The rearrangement uses TRBV30 and TRBJ2-7; 12 nucleotides match TRBD2. V lost 1 base and J lost 5; bases outside the gene matches: 3. The CDR3 consists of 14 residues. Germline V gene data show CDR1 as GTSNPN and CDR2 as SVGIG (reference sequence).

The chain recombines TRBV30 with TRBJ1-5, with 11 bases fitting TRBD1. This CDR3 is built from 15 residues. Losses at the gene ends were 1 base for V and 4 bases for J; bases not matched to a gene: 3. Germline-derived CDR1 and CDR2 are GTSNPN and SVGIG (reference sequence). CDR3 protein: CAWSGGTGGNQPQHF. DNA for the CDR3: TGTGCCTGGAGTGGTGGGACAGGGGGGAATCAGCCCCAGCATTTT.

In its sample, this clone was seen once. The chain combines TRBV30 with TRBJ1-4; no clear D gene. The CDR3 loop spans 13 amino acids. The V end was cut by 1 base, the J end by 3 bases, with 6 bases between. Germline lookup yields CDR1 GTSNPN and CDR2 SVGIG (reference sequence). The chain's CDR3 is CAWSERPNEKLFF. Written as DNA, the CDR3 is TGTGCCTGGAGTGAGCGGCCTAATGAAAAACTGTTTTTT. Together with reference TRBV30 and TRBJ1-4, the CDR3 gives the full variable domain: SQTIHQWPATLVQPVGSPLSLECTVEGTSNPNLYWYRQAAGRGLQLLFYSVGIGQISSEVPQNLSASRPQDRQFILSSKKLLLSDSGFYLCAWSERPNEKLFFGSGTQLSVL.

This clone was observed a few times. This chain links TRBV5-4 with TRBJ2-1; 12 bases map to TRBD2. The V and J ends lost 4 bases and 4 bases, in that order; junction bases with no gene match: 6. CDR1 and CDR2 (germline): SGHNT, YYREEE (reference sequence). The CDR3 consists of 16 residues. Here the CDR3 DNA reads TGTGCCAGCAGCCGTCAGACTAGCGGGAGATACAATGAGCAGTTCTTC. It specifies CASSRQTSGRYNEQFF.

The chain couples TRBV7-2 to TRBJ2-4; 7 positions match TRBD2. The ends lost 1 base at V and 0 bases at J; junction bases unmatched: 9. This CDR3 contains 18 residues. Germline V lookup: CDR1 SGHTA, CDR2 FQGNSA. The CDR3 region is CASSLVASGTLAKNIQYF. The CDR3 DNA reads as TGTGCCAGCAGCTTAGTCGCTAGCGGAACCTTAGCCAAAAACATTCAGTACTTC.

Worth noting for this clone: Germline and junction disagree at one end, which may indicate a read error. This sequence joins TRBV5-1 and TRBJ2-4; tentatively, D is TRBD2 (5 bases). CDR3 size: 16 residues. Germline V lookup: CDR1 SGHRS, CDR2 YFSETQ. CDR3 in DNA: TGTGCCAGCTCTAGACGAGCCTCTCCCGATCGGGGATTTCAGTACTTC. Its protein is CASSRRASPDRGFQYF.

In DNA, the CDR3 is TGTGCCAGCAGCGTAGAATCAGGGGTAGAATCACCCCTCCACTTT. This translates into CASSVESGVESPLHF. This chain uses TRBV9 with TRBJ1-6; maybe TRBD1 (6 bases). The CDR3 contains 15 residues. Trimming took off 0 bases at V and 10 bases at J, with 14 bases between the two ends. Germline V gene sequence: CDR1 SGDLS, CDR2 YYNGEE.

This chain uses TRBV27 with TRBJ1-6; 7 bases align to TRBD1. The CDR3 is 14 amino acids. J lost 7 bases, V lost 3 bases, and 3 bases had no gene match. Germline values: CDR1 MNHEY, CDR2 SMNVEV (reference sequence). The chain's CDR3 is CASSLGQTNSPLHF. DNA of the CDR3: TGTGCCAGCAGTTTGGGACAGACAAATTCACCCCTCCACTTT.

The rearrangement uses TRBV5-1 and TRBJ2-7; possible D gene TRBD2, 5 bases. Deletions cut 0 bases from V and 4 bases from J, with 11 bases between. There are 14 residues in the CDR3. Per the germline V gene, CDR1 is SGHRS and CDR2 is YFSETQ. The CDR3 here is CASSLESGPYEQYF. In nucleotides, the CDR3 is TGCGCCAGCAGCTTGGAAAGCGGTCCGTACGAGCAGTACTTC.

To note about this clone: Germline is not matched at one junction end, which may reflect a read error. Here the CDR3 reads CASSLEQGGDEKLFF. CDR3 nucleotide sequence: TGTGCCAGCAGCTTGGAACAGGGAGGGGATGAAAAACTGTTTTTT. The chain couples TRBV5-1 to TRBJ1-4; D might be TRBD1 (6 bases). Germline-derived CDR1 and CDR2 are SGHRS and YFSETQ. This CDR3 region has 15 residues.

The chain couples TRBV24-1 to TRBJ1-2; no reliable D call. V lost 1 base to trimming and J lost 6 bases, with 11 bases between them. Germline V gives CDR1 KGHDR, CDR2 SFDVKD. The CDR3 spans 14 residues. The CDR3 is CATSDFSRRNGYTF. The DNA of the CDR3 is TGTGCCACCAGTGATTTCTCTAGGAGGAATGGCTACACCTTC.